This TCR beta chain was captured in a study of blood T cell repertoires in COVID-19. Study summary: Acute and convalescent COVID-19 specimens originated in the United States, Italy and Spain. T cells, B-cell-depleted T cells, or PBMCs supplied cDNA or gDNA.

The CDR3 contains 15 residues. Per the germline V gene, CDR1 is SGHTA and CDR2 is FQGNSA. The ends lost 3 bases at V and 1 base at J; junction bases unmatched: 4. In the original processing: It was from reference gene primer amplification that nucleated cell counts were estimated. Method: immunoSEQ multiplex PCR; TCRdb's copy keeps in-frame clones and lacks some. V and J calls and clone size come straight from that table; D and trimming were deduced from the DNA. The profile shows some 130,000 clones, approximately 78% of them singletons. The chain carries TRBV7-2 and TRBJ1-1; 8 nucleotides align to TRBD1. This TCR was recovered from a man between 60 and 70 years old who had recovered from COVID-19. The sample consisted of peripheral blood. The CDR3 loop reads CASSFRGRGNTEAFF. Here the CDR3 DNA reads TGTGCCAGCAGCTTCAGGGGGCGGGGGAACACTGAAGCTTTCTTT.